The 17 T cell receptor beta chains below all came from one sample that was sequenced in a study of T cells after yellow fever vaccination. A single record per CDR3 protein comes from TCRdb applying MiXCR to the 5' RACE reads. The sample lists about 240,000 distinct CDR3 sequences, about 7% occurring once. The sequencing used CD4+ T cells sorted from PBMCs, collected 15 days after the yellow fever booster vaccination. These receptors were collected from a man younger than 40 who received the YFV17D yellow fever vaccine.

Turning to this clonotype: At one boundary the junction diverges from the germline segment, which might be a read error. This chain links TRBV25-1 with TRBJ2-7; D is uncertain. CDR3 length: 11 amino acids. Per germline, CDR1 MGHDK and CDR2 SYGVNS. The CDR3 nucleotides are TGTGCCAGCAGTGATGGTAGCACCCATTCCTTC. Residues: CASSDGSTHSF.

The chain couples TRBV19 to TRBJ2-7; 9 positions match TRBD1. The CDR3 length is 13 residues. Germline V CDR1 and CDR2: LNHDA, SQIVND (reference sequence). J gave up 4 bases and V 5 bases, and 3 bases lay outside the gene matches. The CDR3 DNA follows: TGTGCCAGTAGTTCGACAGGGGGGTACGAGCAGTACTTC. This encodes CASSSTGGYEQYF.

The chain joins TRBV7-3 to TRBJ2-5; D gene ambiguous. The V and J ends lost 9 bases and 1 base respectively, with 6 bases between them. Germline loops: CDR1 SGHTA, CDR2 FQGTGA. CDR3 length: 11 amino acids. The CDR3 reads CARGSQETQYF. CDR3 bases: TGTGCCAGGGGCAGCCAAGAGACCCAGTACTTC.

The rearrangement links TRBV19 to TRBJ2-2; 9 bases agree with TRBD2. With V trimmed by 4 bases and J by 7 bases, 7 bases remained unmatched. The CDR3 is made up of 15 amino acids. Germline values: CDR1 LNHDA, CDR2 SQIVND (reference sequence). In DNA form, the CDR3 reads TGTGCCAGTAGTAGGCTAGCGGGAAGTGGCGGGGAGCTGTTTTTT. It is translated as CASSRLAGSGGELFF.

This clonotype has just a few counts. The gene calls are TRBV21-1 and TRBJ2-5; TRBD1 was called by the table and not checked on the DNA. TRBV21-1 is assigned pseudogene status. The CDR3 extends over 16 amino acids. The CDR3 sequence is CASSKDCGGGAETQYF. CDR3 DNA: TGTGCCAGCAGCAAAGACTGTGGGGGCGGGGCAGAGACCCAGTACTTC.

The genes are TRBV20-1 and TRBJ2-1; the D is unclear. The V end was cut by 5 bases, the J end by 6 bases, with 20 bases between. This CDR3 spans 15 amino acids. Germline CDR1 is DFQATT and CDR2 is SNEGSKA (reference sequence). The DNA of the CDR3 is TGCAGTGCTCCCTTTCGGCGTTTAAGATTCAATGAGCAGTTCTTC. This codes for CSAPFRRLRFNEQFF.

In its sample, this clonotype was seen many times. V gene TRBV7-2 combines with J gene TRBJ2-3; D is unclear. Looked up from germline, CDR1 is SGHTA and CDR2 is FQGNSA. The CDR3 is 13 amino acids. V was clipped by 5 bases and J by 5 bases, with 11 bases between them. CDR3 DNA: TGTGCCAGCAGCCCGGCGTTTGGAGATACGCAGTATTTT. This gives the protein CASSPAFGDTQYF.

The chain joins TRBV20-1 to TRBJ2-2, with 13 bases that match TRBD2. With V trimmed by 6 bases and J by 4 bases, 8 bases remained unmatched. Germline V gives CDR1 DFQATT, CDR2 SNEGSKA (reference sequence). The length of the CDR3 is 16 residues. The CDR3 reads CSARLAGGSLTGELFF. The CDR3 DNA sequence: TGCAGTGCGAGACTAGCGGGAGGCTCCCTCACCGGGGAGCTGTTTTTT.

This clonotype turned up a few times. The chain is built from TRBV14 and TRBJ2-2, with 9 bases that match TRBD2. The CDR3 length is 16 residues. Germline trimming cut 8 bases from V and 6 bases from J; bases unmatched to any gene: 13. Germline lookup yields CDR1 SGHDN and CDR2 FVKESK. CDR3 residues: CASGKREARSAGELFF. CDR3 DNA: TGTGCCAGCGGCAAGCGGGAGGCCAGGTCCGCCGGGGAGCTGTTTTTT.

This clonotype was observed a handful of times. V gene TRBV12-3 or TRBV12-4 combines with J gene TRBJ2-5, with TRBD1 identical over 7 bases. CDR3 length: 15 residues. After removal of 5 bases from V and 5 bases from J, the junction contained 11 bases not matched to a gene. In nucleotides, the CDR3 is TGTGCCAGCAGTACGACAGGGATAGGTCTGGAGACCCAGTACTTC. It yields the protein CASSTTGIGLETQYF.

This clonotype was recorded at least ten times. V usage is TRBV20-1 and J usage is TRBJ2-7, with D maybe TRBD1 (6 bases). Per germline, CDR1 DFQATT and CDR2 SNEGSKA (reference sequence). V was shortened by 3 bases and J by 4 bases, with 19 bases between the two germline ends. CDR3 size: 15 residues. The CDR3 region is CSARASRDNLYEQYF. CDR3 coding DNA: TGCAGTGCTAGGGCTTCCCGGGACAATCTATACGAGCAGTACTTC.

The chain links TRBV5-1 to TRBJ1-1; perhaps TRBD1 as D (5 bases). The CDR3 has 17 amino acids. Trimming left V 0 bases short and J 0 bases short, with 15 bases between. Per germline, CDR1 SGHRS and CDR2 YFSETQ. The CDR3 DNA reads TGCGCCAGCAGCTTGGGAACAGGATACGTCTTGAACACTGAAGCTTTCTTT. The encoded protein is CASSLGTGYVLNTEAFF.

This clonotype was counted a few times. The V call is TRBV20-1, the J call TRBJ2-3; possible D gene TRBD2, 6 bases. Trimming removed 1 base at V and 6 bases at J, with 11 bases between. Per the germline V gene, CDR1 is DFQATT and CDR2 is SNEGSKA (reference sequence). The CDR3 runs 13 residues. The chain's CDR3 is CSARGYAGDTQYF. The CDR3, as DNA: TGCAGTGCTAGAGGTTATGCGGGGGATACGCAGTATTTT.

This clonotype was seen a handful of times. The V gene is TRBV11-2, the J gene TRBJ1-4; D is undetermined. The CDR3 has 18 residues. The germline V gene has CDR1 SGHAT and CDR2 FQNNGV. V lost 1 base and J lost 3, with 18 bases in between. For the CDR3, the DNA is TGTGCCAGCAGCTTAGTGTACCGGCAGATGTCTCCTAATGAAAAACTGTTTTTT. Its protein is CASSLVYRQMSPNEKLFF. The variable domain in full, completed from reference TRBV11-2 and TRBJ1-4, reads EAGVAQSPRYKIIEKRQSVAFWCNPISGHATLYWYQQILGQGPKLLIQFQNNGVVDDSQLPKDRFSAERLKGVDSTLKIQPAKLEDSAVYLCASSLVYRQMSPNEKLFFGSGTQLSVL.

This clonotype has more than one count but fewer than ten. V usage is TRBV7-9 and J usage is TRBJ2-3, with D hard to call. Trimming pared 1 base from V and 4 bases from J, leaving 12 bases between. Germline CDR1 SEHNR, CDR2 FQNEAQ (reference sequence). The length of the CDR3 is 15 residues. This chain's CDR3 is CASSLVGFSADTQYF. CDR3 nucleotide sequence: TGTGCCAGCAGCTTAGTCGGTTTTTCGGCAGATACGCAGTATTTT.

The chain joins TRBV20-1 to TRBJ1-4; perhaps TRBD1 as D (5 bases). CDR1 and CDR2 (germline): DFQATT, SNEGSKA (reference sequence). The CDR3 extends over 15 amino acids. Trimming pared 2 bases from V and 4 bases from J, leaving 14 bases between. The CDR3 region is CSARSPAGLNEKLFF. The CDR3 region has the DNA TGCAGTGCTAGATCCCCTGCGGGGCTTAATGAAAAACTGTTTTTT.

This clonotype came up a few times. This sequence joins TRBV20-1 and TRBJ1-5; the match to TRBD1 covers 8 bases. The CDR3 extends over 13 amino acids. V lost 5 bases, J lost 4 bases, and 4 bases stayed unmatched. Per the germline V gene, CDR1 is DFQATT and CDR2 is SNEGSKA (reference sequence). DNA of the CDR3: TGCAGTGCTCCAGGGGGCAGGAATCAGCCCCAGCATTTT. This encodes CSAPGGRNQPQHF.